The clone carrying this T cell receptor (beta chain) was seen many times. What it recognizes is unknown. The data stem from a study of CD8+CD57+ T cells in acquired aplastic anemia. Overall study results and limits: The same twenty-nine CD8+ CDR3 sequences occurred in patients and in controls.

There are 12 residues in the CDR3. CDR1 LNHNV and CDR2 YYDKDF come from the germline V gene (reference sequence). V lost 2 bases and J lost 9, with 8 bases in between. It was genomic DNA that served as the template for profiling TCR beta VDJ and CDR3. Each CDR3 protein is one row after TCRdb ran MiXCR on the reads. The sample consists of 150,000 to 200,000 distinct CDR3 sequences, around half of them appearing once. Flow cytometry had shown expanded CD8+CD57+ cells in the patients chosen for sequencing. None of the patients had been given any therapy when their blood was sampled. The source of this sequence is a human donor with aplastic anemia. The chain is built from TRBV15 and TRBJ2-1, with D hard to call. Sequencing was performed on sorted CD4+, CD8+, or CD8+CD57+ T cells (not recorded which) from PBMCs. The CDR3 DNA follows: TGTGCCACCAGCAGAAGGTGGGGTGAGCAGTTCTTC. This gives the protein CATSRRWGEQFF.